This TCR beta chain is drawn from a study of cytotoxic CD8 clonotypes in ibrutinib-treated CLL. Study details: Complete response was seen in 2 patients and partial in some 25; approximately 12 progressed and around 14 stayed remitted after a median about 68 months.

General study points: Circulating CD8+ T-cell counts were tracked by baseline clonality, which exceeded that of age-matched healthy donors. Sampling schedules were unmatched across sustained-remission and progressing patients.

Libraries were prepared by immunoSEQ multiplex PCR; TCRdb keeps only in-frame clonotypes and omits some of them. The sample yields more than 11,000 clones, roughly 76% seen once. On this clone: Its antigen is unknown.

CDR3 length equals 13 residues. Trimming cost V 6 bases and J 4 bases, with 10 bases left between them. CDR1 KGHSH and CDR2 LQKENI come from the germline V gene. The sequence was collected from a human donor with chronic lymphocytic leukemia. Sequences were derived from PBMCs, sampled before ibrutinib treatment. The V call is TRBV18, the J call TRBJ2-1; D remains ambiguous. This chain's CDR3 is CASSEQAYNEQFF. The CDR3 region has the DNA TGTGCCAGCTCCGAGCAGGCATACAATGAGCAGTTCTTC.